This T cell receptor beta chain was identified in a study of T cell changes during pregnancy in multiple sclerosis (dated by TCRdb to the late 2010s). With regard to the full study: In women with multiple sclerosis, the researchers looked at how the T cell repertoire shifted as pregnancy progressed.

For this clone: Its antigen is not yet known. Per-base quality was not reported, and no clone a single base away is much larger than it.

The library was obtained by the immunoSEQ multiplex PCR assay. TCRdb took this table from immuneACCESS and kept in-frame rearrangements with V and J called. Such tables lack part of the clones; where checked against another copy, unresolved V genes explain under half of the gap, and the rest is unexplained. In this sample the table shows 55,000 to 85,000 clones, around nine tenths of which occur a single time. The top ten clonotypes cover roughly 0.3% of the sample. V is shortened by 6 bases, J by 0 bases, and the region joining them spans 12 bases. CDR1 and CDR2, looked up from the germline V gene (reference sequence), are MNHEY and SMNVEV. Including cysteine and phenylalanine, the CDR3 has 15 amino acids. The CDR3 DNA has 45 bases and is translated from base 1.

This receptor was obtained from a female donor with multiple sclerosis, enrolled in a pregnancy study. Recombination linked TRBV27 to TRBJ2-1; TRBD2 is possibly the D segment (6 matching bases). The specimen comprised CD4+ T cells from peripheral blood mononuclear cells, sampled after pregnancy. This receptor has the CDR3 CASRRLASSYNEQFF. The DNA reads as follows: TGTGCCAGCAGACGCCTAGCGAGCTCCTACAATGAGCAGTTCTTC.